Presented here are 27 T cell receptor beta chains from one specimen sequenced in a study of T cells expressing NK-cell markers. TCRdb reanalyzed the 5' RACE reads, giving one entry per CDR3 protein sequence and no DNA. The sample includes 550,000 or so distinct CDR3 sequences. Sequenced sample: blood T cells: a sorted CD56 or NKG2C T cell subset, CD4+ or CD8+ T cells, or bulk PBMC T cells (not recorded which). These receptors all stem from a man between 18 and 29 years old in good health.

V gene TRBV6-2 or TRBV6-3 combines with J gene TRBJ2-2; TCRdb selects TRBD1, and the lack of DNA leaves this call unchecked. The CDR3 consists of 17 residues. Germline V gene data show CDR1 as MNHEY and CDR2 as SVGEGT. The CDR3 sequence: CASSYAPGQGRTGELFF.

The rearrangement uses TRBV28 and TRBJ1-5; the TRBD1 assignment by TCRdb is unverifiable without DNA. This CDR3 is built from 16 residues. Germline V CDR1 and CDR2: MDHEN, SYDVKM. Here the CDR3 reads CASSPSGQRSNQPQHF.

The chain is built from TRBV5-1 and TRBJ2-7; TCRdb selects TRBD1, and the lack of DNA leaves this call unchecked. CDR1 and CDR2 from the germline V gene are SGHRS and YFSETQ. There are 11 residues in the CDR3. This CDR3 reads CASHSRGEQYF.

This chain links TRBV6-5 with TRBJ2-7. This CDR3 is 13 amino acids long. Germline V gene lookup returns CDR1 MNHEY and CDR2 SVGAGI. This chain's CDR3 is CASSYSKGYEQYF.

This chain uses TRBV7-6 with TRBJ2-5; with no DNA, the TCRdb D assignment of TRBD2 cannot be verified. CDR3 size: 18 residues. In germline, CDR1 is SGHVS, CDR2 FNYEAQ. The CDR3 protein is CASSLFSASGRAMETQYF.

The chain is built from TRBV10-3 and TRBJ2-3; TCRdb's D gene call, TRBD2, goes unchecked for lack of DNA. The CDR3 length is 15 residues. Looked up from germline, CDR1 is ENHRY and CDR2 is SYGVKD. The chain's CDR3 is CATGPSHPSTDTQYF.

The chain recombines TRBV20-1 with TRBJ2-3. The CDR3 extends over 15 amino acids. The germline CDR1 and CDR2 sequences are DFQATT and SNEGSKA (reference sequence). This CDR3 reads CSARVSPMTRDTQYF.

The chain couples TRBV12-3 or TRBV12-4 to TRBJ2-1; TCRdb picks TRBD2, but there is no DNA to check that call. The CDR3 is 15 residues long. CDR3 in amino acids: CASSQLSGSKNEQFF.

This chain uses TRBV20-1 with TRBJ2-3; TCRdb reports TRBD2, a call that lacks DNA to check it against. Germline lookup yields CDR1 DFQATT and CDR2 SNEGSKA (reference sequence). The CDR3 is 13 amino acids. The CDR3 here is CSTQAGVRDTQYF.

The chain has TRBV11-1 and TRBJ2-5; lacking DNA, the TRBD1 call made by TCRdb goes unchecked. Germline assignment: CDR1 SGHAT and CDR2 FQDESV (reference sequence). The CDR3 loop spans 15 amino acids. This CDR3 is CASSSQTGLVETQYF.

V and J are TRBV29-1 and TRBJ2-1; without DNA, the TCRdb call of TRBD1 cannot be checked. The germline V gene encodes CDR1 SQVTM and CDR2 ANQGSEA. This CDR3 has 14 residues. The chain's CDR3 is CSVELQGRIDEQFF.

The rearrangement links TRBV7-2 to TRBJ2-1; the TRBD2 assignment by TCRdb is unverifiable without DNA. Germline V lookup: CDR1 SGHTA, CDR2 FQGNSA. The CDR3 covers 11 residues. CDR3 residues: CASTSSSEQFF.

The V gene is TRBV7-2, the J gene TRBJ1-5; the TCRdb D gene call, TRBD1, has no DNA to confirm it. The CDR3 totals 15 residues. In germline, CDR1 is SGHTA, CDR2 FQGNSA. The CDR3 protein is CASSLGGTAPQPQHF.

The chain couples TRBV7-9 to TRBJ2-1; there is no DNA to check the TCRdb D call of TRBD2. Germline CDR1 is SEHNR and CDR2 is FQNEAQ (reference sequence). The CDR3 spans 15 residues. CDR3 region: CASSGTSGRIGEQFF.

The rearrangement uses TRBV7-6 and TRBJ2-2; TCRdb proposes TRBD1, but this gene call is untestable without DNA. Germline V gene sequence: CDR1 SGHVS, CDR2 FNYEAQ. The CDR3 sequence is 17 residues long. CDR3 residues: CASSPGARLGSTGELFF.

The chain has TRBV12-3 or TRBV12-4 and TRBJ2-3; TCRdb proposes TRBD2, but this gene call is untestable without DNA. This CDR3 is 14 amino acids long. CDR3: CASSGGRSTDTQYF.

The chain links TRBV5-6 to TRBJ2-1; TCRdb lists TRBD2, though no DNA is available to test this call. This CDR3 has 12 amino acids. Germline assignment: CDR1 SGHDT and CDR2 YYEEEE. This CDR3 reads CASTAGDNEQFF.

The V call is TRBV6-5, the J call TRBJ1-1; the D call from TCRdb, TRBD1, cannot be confirmed without DNA. Germline assignment: CDR1 MNHEY and CDR2 SVGAGI. The CDR3 runs to 15 residues. CDR3 amino acids: CASSYQGSLNTEAFF.

The chain combines TRBV24-1 with TRBJ2-1; as DNA is missing, the TRBD1 call by TCRdb cannot be tested. From germline, CDR1 is KGHDR and CDR2 SFDVKD. This CDR3 region has 17 residues. This CDR3 reads CATSDLFGAQGNNEQFF.

This sequence joins TRBV27 and TRBJ2-5; the D call of TRBD2 rests on TCRdb alone, since no DNA is present to check it. Germline lookup yields CDR1 MNHEY and CDR2 SMNVEV (reference sequence). This CDR3 has 17 residues. The CDR3 sequence is CASSLSSGLAQGETQYF.

V and J are TRBV15 and TRBJ1-5; lacking DNA, the TRBD1 call made by TCRdb goes unchecked. The CDR3 length is 16 residues. CDR1 and CDR2 (germline): LNHNV, YYDKDF (reference sequence). The CDR3 region is CATSRGAGGRDQPQHF.

V gene TRBV24-1 combines with J gene TRBJ2-1; the TRBD2 assignment by TCRdb is unverifiable without DNA. Germline V gene data show CDR1 as KGHDR and CDR2 as SFDVKD. This CDR3 spans 16 amino acids. CDR3 amino acids: CATSDRLAGRINEQFF.

The chain couples TRBV19 to TRBJ2-2; TCRdb's D call, TRBD1, is unchecked because there is no DNA. The germline gives CDR1 LNHDA, CDR2 SQIVND (reference sequence). The CDR3 has 17 amino acids. The CDR3 sequence: CASSIGQVYSNTGELFF.

The genes are TRBV7-9 and TRBJ1-1; there is no DNA to check the TCRdb D call of TRBD1. The CDR3 spans 15 residues. CDR1 is SEHNR and CDR2 is FQNEAQ in the germline V gene (reference sequence). The CDR3 region is CASSRHRAGDTEAFF.

The chain joins TRBV7-2 to TRBJ1-1. This CDR3 has 15 amino acids. CDR1 is SGHTA, CDR2 FQGNSA, per germline. The CDR3 loop reads CASSPYERVNTEAFF.

V and J are TRBV6-2 or TRBV6-3 and TRBJ1-2; TCRdb gives TRBD1 as the D gene, but with no DNA this cannot be confirmed. The CDR3 runs to 15 residues. The germline V gene has CDR1 MNHEY and CDR2 SVGEGT. CDR3 sequence reads: CASSYRGYTNYGYTF.

The chain links TRBV4-3 to TRBJ2-5. This CDR3 has 13 residues. Germline V CDR1 and CDR2: LGHNA, YSLEER. This chain's CDR3 is CASSQDGGGVQYF.